A single sample gave rise to the 6 T cell receptor beta chains below, sequenced in a study of long-term antiretroviral therapy in people with HIV. The immunoSEQ assay was v3.0, run at survey level. Generated by immunoSEQ multiplex PCR, the TCRdb table keeps only in-frame clones and is missing some. The top ten hold approximately 21% of the sample, which has about 11,000 clones, about 89% seen once. Source: unsorted PBMCs, taken 0.2 years before starting antiretroviral therapy. The receptors were gathered from a woman aged 40 to 50 with HIV.

The genes are TRBV2 and TRBJ1-5, with TRBD1 identical over 7 bases. The CDR3 loop spans 14 amino acids. V was clipped by 8 bases and J by 7 bases; unmatched bases: 11. Looked up from germline, CDR1 is SNHLY and CDR2 is FYNNEI. The CDR3 DNA is TGTGCCAGCGCAGTCGAGGGGGCAAGGCAGCCCCAGCATTTT. Translation gives CASAVEGARQPQHF.

The chain recombines TRBV6-5 with TRBJ2-1; D is perhaps TRBD2 (5 bases). This CDR3 spans 15 amino acids. Germline-derived CDR1 and CDR2 are MNHEY and SVGAGI. The V and J ends lost 4 bases and 4 bases respectively, with 14 bases between them. The CDR3 loop is CASSSWGPGYNEQFF. CDR3 coding DNA: TGTGCCAGCAGTTCGTGGGGTCCGGGGTACAATGAGCAGTTCTTC.

The chain combines TRBV11-2 with TRBJ1-4, with 8 bases identical to TRBD1. J was trimmed by 8 bases and V by 4 bases; bases with no gene match: 9. This CDR3 region has 15 residues. Germline CDR1 reads SGHAT; CDR2 reads FQNNGV. The CDR3 reads CASSWSDRVGEKLFF. The CDR3 bases are TGTGCCAGCAGCTGGTCGGACAGGGTCGGCGAAAAACTGTTTTTT.

This clone is a singleton in its sample. The J gene is TRBJ2-7, the V gene TRBV29-1; D remains ambiguous. The V and J ends lost 3 bases and 5 bases respectively, with 14 bases between them. This CDR3 has 13 amino acids. Germline-derived CDR1 and CDR2 are SQVTM and ANQGSEA. The CDR3 DNA reads TGCAGCGTTGATGGTAGGCGCGCCCACGAGCAGTACTTC. Translating gives CSVDGRRAHEQYF.

This sequence joins TRBV13 and TRBJ1-2; D is unresolved. V lost 0 bases, J lost 3 bases, and 8 bases lay in between. Per the germline V gene, CDR1 is PRHDT and CDR2 is FYEKMQ (reference sequence). The CDR3 covers 14 residues. CDR3 protein: CASSLGEGYYGYTF. The CDR3 DNA sequence: TGTGCCAGCAGCTTAGGAGAGGGCTACTATGGCTACACCTTC. Variable domain in full (rest from reference TRBV13 and TRBJ1-2): AAGVIQSPRHLIKEKRETATLKCYPIPRHDTVYWYQQGPGQDPQFLISFYEKMQSDKGSIPDRFSAQQFSDYHSELNMSSLELGDSALYFCASSLGEGYYGYTFGSGTRLTVV.

The chain employs TRBV10-3 and TRBJ1-2; D remains ambiguous. Germline values: CDR1 ENHRY, CDR2 SYGVKD. V gave up 7 bases and J gave up 5 bases, with 11 bases separating them. This CDR3 comprises 12 residues. CDR3 protein: CAITGRGYGYTF. The CDR3, as DNA: TGTGCCATCACTGGGAGAGGTTATGGCTACACCTTC.